This record looks at one TCR beta chain sequence and its context. Its antigen remains unidentified. The data were taken from a study of somatic mutations in cytotoxic T cells in rheumatoid arthritis. Study-wide context: Sorted by flow to nearly 100% purity were some V beta antibody-stained T-cell populations, including V beta1+ cells sequenced for TCRB.

Libraries were prepared by immunoSEQ multiplex PCR; TCRdb keeps only in-frame clonotypes and omits some of them. The sample yields over 9,000 clones, around 75% seen once. General study results and limits: Nobody knew which antigens the expanded CD8+ clones targeted. Age-dependent increases in CD8+ clonality occurred in rheumatoid arthritis patients but not in healthy controls.

The V end lost 4 bases, the J end lost 6 bases, and 13 bases lay between the germline ends. The germline gives CDR1 MDHEN, CDR2 SYDVKM. The CDR3 covers 14 residues. The TCR originated in a man between 60 and 75 years old in good health. The sample was CD8+ T cells sorted from blood. V is TRBV28 and J is TRBJ2-1, with D possibly TRBD1 on 6 matching bases. This CDR3 is CASSWRQVANEQFF. The CDR3 nucleotides read TGTGCCAGCAGTTGGCGACAGGTCGCCAATGAGCAGTTCTTC.